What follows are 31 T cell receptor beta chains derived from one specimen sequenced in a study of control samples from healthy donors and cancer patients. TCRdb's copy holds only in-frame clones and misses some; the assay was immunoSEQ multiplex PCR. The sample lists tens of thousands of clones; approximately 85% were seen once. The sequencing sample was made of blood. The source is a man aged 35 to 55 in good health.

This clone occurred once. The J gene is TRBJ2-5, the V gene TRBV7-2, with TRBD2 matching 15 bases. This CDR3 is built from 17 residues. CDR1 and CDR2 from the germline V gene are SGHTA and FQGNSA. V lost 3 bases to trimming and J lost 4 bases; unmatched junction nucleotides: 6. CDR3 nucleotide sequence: TGTGCCAGCAGCTTTACCGGGACTAGCGGGGGGAGAGAGACCCAGTACTTC. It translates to CASSFTGTSGGRETQYF.

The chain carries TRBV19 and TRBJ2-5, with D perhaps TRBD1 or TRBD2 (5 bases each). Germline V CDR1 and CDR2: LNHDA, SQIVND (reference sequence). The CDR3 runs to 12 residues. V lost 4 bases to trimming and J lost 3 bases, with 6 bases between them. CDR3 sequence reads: CASSRGEETQYF. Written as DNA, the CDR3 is TGTGCCAGTAGTAGAGGGGAAGAGACCCAGTACTTC.

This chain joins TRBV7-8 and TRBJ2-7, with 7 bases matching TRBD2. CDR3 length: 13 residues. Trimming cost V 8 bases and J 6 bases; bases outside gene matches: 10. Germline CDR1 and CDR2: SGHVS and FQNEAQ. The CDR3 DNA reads TGTGCCAGCTCACGGACTAGTAGAGGCGAGCAGTACTTC. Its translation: CASSRTSRGEQYF.

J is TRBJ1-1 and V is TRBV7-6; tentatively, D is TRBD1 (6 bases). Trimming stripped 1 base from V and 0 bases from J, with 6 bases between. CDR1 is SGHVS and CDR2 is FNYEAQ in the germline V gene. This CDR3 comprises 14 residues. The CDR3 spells CASSLGQVNTEAFF. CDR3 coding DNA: TGTGCCAGCAGCTTAGGACAGGTGAACACTGAAGCTTTCTTT. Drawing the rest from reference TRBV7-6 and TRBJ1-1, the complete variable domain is GAGVSQSPRYKVTKRGQDVALRCDPISGHVSLYWYRQALGQGPEFLTYFNYEAQQDKSGLPNDRFSAERPEGSISTLTIQRTEQRDSAMYRCASSLGQVNTEAFFGQGTRLTVV.

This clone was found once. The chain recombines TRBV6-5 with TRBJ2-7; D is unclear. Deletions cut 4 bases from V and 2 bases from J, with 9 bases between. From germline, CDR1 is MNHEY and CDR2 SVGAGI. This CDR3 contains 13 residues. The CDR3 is CASSFGPAYEQYF. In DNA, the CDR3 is TGTGCCAGCAGTTTTGGCCCGGCCTACGAGCAGTACTTC.

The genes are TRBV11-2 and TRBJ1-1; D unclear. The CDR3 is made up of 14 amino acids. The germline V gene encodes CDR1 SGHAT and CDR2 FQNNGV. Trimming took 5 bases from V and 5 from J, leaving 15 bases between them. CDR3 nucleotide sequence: TGTGCCAGCAGCCCGGACCCGAGCGGAACTGAAGCTTTCTTT. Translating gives CASSPDPSGTEAFF.

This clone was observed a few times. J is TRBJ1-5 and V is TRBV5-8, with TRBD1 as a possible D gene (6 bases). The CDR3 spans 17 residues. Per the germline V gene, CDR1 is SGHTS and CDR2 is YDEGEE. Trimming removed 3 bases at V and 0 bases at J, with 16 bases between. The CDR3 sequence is CASSWRGTKYSNQPQHF. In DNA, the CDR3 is TGTGCCAGCAGCTGGAGGGGGACAAAATATAGCAATCAGCCCCAGCATTTT.

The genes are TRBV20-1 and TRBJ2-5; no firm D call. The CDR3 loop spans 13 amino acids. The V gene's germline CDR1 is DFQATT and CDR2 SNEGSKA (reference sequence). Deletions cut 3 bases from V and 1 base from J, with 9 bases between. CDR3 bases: TGCAGTGCTAGTATCGACACCCAAGAGACCCAGTACTTC. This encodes CSASIDTQETQYF.

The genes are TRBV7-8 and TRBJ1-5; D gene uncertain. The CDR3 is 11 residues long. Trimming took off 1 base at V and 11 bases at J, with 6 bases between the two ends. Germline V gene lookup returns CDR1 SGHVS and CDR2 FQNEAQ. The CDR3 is CASSLGQAQHF. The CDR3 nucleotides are TGTGCCAGCAGCTTAGGGCAGGCCCAGCATTTT.

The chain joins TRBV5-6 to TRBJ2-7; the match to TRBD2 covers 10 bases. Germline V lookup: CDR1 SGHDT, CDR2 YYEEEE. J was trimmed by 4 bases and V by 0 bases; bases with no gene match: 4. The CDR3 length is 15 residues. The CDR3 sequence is CASSLGASGGYEQYF. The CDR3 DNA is TGTGCCAGCAGCTTGGGGGCTAGCGGGGGTTACGAGCAGTACTTC.

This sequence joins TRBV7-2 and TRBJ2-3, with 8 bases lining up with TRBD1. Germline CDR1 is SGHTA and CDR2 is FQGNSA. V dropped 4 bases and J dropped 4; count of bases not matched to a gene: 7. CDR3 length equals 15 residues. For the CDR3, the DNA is TGTGCCAGCAGCTATCAGGGGGCGGTGGCAGATACGCAGTATTTT. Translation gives CASSYQGAVADTQYF.

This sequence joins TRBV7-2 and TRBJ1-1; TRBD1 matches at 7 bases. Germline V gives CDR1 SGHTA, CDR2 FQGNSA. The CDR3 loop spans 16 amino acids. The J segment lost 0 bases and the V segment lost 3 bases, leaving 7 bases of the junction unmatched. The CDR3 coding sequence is TGTGCCAGCAGCTTCCCCAGGGGGGGCATGAACACTGAAGCTTTCTTT. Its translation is CASSFPRGGMNTEAFF.

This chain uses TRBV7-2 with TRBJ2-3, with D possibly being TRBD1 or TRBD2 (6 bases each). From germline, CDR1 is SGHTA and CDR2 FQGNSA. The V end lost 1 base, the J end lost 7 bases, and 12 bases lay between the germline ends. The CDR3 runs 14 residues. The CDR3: CASSLVGGQNTQYF. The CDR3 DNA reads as TGTGCCAGCAGCTTAGTGGGGGGCCAAAATACGCAGTATTTT.

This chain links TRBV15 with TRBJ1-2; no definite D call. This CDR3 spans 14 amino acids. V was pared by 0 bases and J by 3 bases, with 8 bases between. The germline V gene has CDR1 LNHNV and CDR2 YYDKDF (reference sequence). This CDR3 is CATSRDRLYYGYTF. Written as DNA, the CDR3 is TGTGCCACCAGCAGAGATCGCTTATACTATGGCTACACCTTC.

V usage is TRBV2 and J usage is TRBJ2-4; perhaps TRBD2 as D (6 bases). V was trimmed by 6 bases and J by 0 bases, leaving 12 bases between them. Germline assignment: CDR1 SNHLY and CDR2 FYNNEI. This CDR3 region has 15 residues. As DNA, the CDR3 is TGTGCCAGCAGGAGCTTAGCGGTAGCCAAAAACATTCAGTACTTC. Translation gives CASRSLAVAKNIQYF.

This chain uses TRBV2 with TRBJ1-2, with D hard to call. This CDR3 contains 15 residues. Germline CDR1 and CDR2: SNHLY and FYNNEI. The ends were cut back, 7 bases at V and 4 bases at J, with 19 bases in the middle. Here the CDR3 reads CASIVDLQVSYGYTF. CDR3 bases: TGTGCCAGCATCGTGGACCTTCAGGTTTCCTATGGCTACACCTTC.

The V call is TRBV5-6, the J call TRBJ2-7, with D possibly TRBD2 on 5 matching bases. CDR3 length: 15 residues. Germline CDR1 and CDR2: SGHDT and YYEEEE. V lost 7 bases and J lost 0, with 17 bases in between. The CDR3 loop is CASLGWGDFSYEQYF. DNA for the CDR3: TGTGCCAGCTTGGGATGGGGAGACTTCTCCTACGAGCAGTACTTC.

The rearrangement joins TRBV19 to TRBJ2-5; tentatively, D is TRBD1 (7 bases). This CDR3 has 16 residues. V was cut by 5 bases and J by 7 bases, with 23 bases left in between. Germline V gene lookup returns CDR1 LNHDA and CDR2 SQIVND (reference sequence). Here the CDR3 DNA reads TGTGCCAGTAGTTGGGACAGACGCTACGCCGGGGGGACCCAGTACTTC. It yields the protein CASSWDRRYAGGTQYF.

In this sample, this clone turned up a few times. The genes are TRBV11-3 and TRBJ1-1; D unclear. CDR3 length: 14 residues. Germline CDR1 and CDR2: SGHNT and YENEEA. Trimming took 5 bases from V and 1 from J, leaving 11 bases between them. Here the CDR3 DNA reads TGTGCCAGCAGCCTGTTTCCGGAGAACACTGAAGCTTTCTTT. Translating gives CASSLFPENTEAFF.

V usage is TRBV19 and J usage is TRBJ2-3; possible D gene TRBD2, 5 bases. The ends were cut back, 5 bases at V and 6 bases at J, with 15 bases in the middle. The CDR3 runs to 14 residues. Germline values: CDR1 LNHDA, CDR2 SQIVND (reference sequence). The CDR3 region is CASSSPGMADTQYF. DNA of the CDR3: TGTGCCAGTAGTTCCCCGGGAATGGCGGATACGCAGTATTTT.

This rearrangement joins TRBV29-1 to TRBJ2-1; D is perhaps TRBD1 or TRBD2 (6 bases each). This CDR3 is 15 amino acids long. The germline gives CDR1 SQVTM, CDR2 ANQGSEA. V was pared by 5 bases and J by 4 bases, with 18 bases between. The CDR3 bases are TGCAGCGTTACCGTTGGAGGGGGGATTTACAATGAGCAGTTCTTC. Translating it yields CSVTVGGGIYNEQFF.

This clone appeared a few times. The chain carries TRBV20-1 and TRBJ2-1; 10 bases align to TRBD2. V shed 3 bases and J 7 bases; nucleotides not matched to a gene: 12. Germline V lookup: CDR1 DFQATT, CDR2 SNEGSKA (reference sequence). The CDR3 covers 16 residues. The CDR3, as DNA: TGCAGTGCTAGTATTTTGAGCGGGGGGGCCTGGAATGAGCAGTTCTTC. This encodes CSASILSGGAWNEQFF.

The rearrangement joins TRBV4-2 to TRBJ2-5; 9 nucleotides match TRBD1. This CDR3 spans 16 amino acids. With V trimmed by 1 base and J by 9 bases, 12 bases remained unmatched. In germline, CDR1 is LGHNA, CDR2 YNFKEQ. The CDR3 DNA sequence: TGTGCCAGCAGCCAAGTACCCCGGGACAGGGTTATATCCCAGTACTTC. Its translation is CASSQVPRDRVISQYF.

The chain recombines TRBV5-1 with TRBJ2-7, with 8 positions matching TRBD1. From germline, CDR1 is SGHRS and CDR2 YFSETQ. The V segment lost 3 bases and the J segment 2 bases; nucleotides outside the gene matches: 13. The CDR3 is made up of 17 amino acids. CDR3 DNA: TGCGCCAGCAGCTCTCAACGTGGGACAGGTGAAACCTACGAGCAGTACTTC. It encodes CASSSQRGTGETYEQYF.

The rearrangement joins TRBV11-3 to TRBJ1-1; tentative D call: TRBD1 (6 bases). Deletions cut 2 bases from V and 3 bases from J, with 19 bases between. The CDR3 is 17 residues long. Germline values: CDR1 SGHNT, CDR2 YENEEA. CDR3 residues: CASSLSGGGRWDTEAFF. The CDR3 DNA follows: TGTGCCAGCAGCTTATCGGGAGGGGGACGCTGGGACACTGAAGCTTTCTTT.

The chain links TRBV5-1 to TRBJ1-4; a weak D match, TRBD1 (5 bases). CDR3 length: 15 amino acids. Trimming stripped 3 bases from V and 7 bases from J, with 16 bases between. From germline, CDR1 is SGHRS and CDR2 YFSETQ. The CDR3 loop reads CASSSGPGSGEKLFF. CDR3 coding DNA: TGCGCCAGCAGCTCAGGGCCGGGGTCAGGTGAAAAACTGTTTTTT.

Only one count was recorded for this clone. CDR3 nucleotide sequence: TGTGCCAGCAGCTTAGTCTCGGGACAGGGCAGCGGCTACACCTTC. This encodes CASSLVSGQGSGYTF. This chain links TRBV7-6 with TRBJ1-2, with TRBD1 matching over 9 bases. Trimming removed 1 base from V and 8 bases from J; junction bases left unmatched: 8. In germline, CDR1 is SGHVS, CDR2 FNYEAQ. This CDR3 comprises 15 residues.

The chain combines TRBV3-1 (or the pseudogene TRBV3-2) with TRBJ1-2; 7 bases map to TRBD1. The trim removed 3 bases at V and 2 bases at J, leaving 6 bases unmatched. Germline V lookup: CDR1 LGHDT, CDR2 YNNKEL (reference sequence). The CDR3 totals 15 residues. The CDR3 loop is CASSQSDRANYGYTF. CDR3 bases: TGTGCCAGCAGCCAGAGTGACAGGGCCAACTATGGCTACACCTTC.

In DNA, the CDR3 is TGTGCCAGCAGTTTATATTACAATGAGCAGTTCTTC. It is translated as CASSLYYNEQFF. V is TRBV28 and J is TRBJ2-1; D gene ambiguous. CDR3 length: 12 residues. Germline loops: CDR1 MDHEN, CDR2 SYDVKM. The V gene lost 1 base and the J gene lost 4 bases, with 2 bases spanning the gap.

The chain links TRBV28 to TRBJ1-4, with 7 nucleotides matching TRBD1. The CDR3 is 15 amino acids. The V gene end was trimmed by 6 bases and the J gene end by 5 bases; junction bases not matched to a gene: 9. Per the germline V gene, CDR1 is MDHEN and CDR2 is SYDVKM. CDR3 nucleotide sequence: TGTGCCAGCAGCTTACGACAGGGAAGGAATGAAAAACTGTTTTTT. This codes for CASSLRQGRNEKLFF.

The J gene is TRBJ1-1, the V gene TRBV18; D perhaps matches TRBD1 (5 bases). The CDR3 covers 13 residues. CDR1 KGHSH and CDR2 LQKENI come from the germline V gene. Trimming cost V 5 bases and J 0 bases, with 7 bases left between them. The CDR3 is CASSGGLNTEAFF. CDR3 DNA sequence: TGTGCCAGCTCAGGGGGTCTGAACACTGAAGCTTTCTTT.